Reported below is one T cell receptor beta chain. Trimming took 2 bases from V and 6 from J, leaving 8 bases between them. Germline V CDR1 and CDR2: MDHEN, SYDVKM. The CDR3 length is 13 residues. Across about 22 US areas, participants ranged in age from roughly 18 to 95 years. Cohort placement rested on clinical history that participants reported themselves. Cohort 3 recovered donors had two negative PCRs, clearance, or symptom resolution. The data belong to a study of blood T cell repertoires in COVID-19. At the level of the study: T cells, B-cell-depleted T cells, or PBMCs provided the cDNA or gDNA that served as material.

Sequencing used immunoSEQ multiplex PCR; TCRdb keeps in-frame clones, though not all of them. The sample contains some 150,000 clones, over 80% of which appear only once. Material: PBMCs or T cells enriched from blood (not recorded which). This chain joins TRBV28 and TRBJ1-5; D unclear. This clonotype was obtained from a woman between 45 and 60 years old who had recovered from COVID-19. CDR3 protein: CASSLGPIQPQHF. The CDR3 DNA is TGTGCCAGCAGTTTAGGGCCCATTCAGCCCCAGCATTTT.